This entry features one T cell receptor (beta chain) sequence. Germline CDR1 MNHEY, CDR2 SVGAGI. Trimming removed 3 bases from V and 7 bases from J, with 13 bases in between. The CDR3 is 13 amino acids. Cells designated naive CD8 were CD45RO-negative and were positively selected for CCR7, with terminally differentiated effector memory CD45RA+ cells excluded. This sample is drawn from a study of shared clonotypes between healthy human individuals. Study at large: Samples came from a couple of female and a few male donors aged 18 to 49. Per donor, three plates held CD4 naive cells, three held CD4 memory, two held CD8 naive and one held CD8 memory.

Using immunoSEQ multiplex PCR, the repertoire was profiled, and TCRdb retains in-frame clones only, with some absent. The sample includes hundreds of thousands of clones, 90% to 97% of them seen just once. The V gene is TRBV6-5, the J gene TRBJ2-7, with a weak D call TRBD2 (5 bases). The receptor comes from a man aged 25 to 40 in good health. The source material was naive CD8+ T cells sorted from blood. The CDR3 nucleotides are TGTGCCAGCAGTTATGGGAGTCTGAGAGAGCAGTACTTC. Translation: CASSYGSLREQYF.